The 18 T cell receptor beta chains below all came from one sample that was sequenced in a study of post-analysis software for immune sequencing data. Regarding the study as a whole: TRBV segments more frequent in patients than in controls numbered a few and included TRBV5-6, TRBV5-1 and TRBV20-1.

These receptors are not linked to any known antigen. Unique molecular identifiers were built into the TCR beta cDNA libraries. TCRdb re-analysed the PCR reads in MiXCR, keeping a single row per CDR3 protein. The table has roughly 800,000 distinct CDR3 sequences, roughly 27% seen once. The sample was blood. The receptors originated from a girl between 10 and 17 years old with multiple sclerosis.

The V gene is TRBV3-1, the J gene TRBJ2-3; D gene ambiguous. This CDR3 comprises 15 residues. V shed 0 bases and J shed 2 bases, with 9 bases lying between them. Germline loops: CDR1 LGHDT, CDR2 YNNKEL (reference sequence). CDR3 nucleotide sequence: TGTGCCAGCAGCCAAGATCAAGGCCTCACAGATACGCAGTATTTT. Encoded protein: CASSQDQGLTDTQYF.

As concerns this clonotype: The junction shows a germline mismatch at one end, possibly a read error. The chain links TRBV9 to TRBJ2-7, with D perhaps given as TRBD1 or TRBD2 (5 bases each). Germline V CDR1 and CDR2: SGDLS, YYNGEE. This CDR3 comprises 15 residues. In nucleotides, the CDR3 is TGTGCCGGCAGCGCGAAAGGGACCGCCGAATACGAGCAGTACTTC. Its protein product is CAGSAKGTAEYEQYF.

The chain joins TRBV24-1 to TRBJ2-2, with 8 bases aligning to TRBD1. The CDR3 is 17 residues long. V shed 0 bases, J shed 3 bases, and the junction held 5 bases outside the gene matches. The germline CDR1 and CDR2 sequences are KGHDR and SFDVKD. The CDR3 coding sequence is TGTGCCACCAGTGATTTGGGACAGGGTATGGACACCGGGGAGCTGTTTTTT. Amino acids: CATSDLGQGMDTGELFF.

This clonotype has only a few counts. The chain joins TRBV4-3 to TRBJ2-5, with a tentative D call TRBD1 (6 bases). Deletions cut 1 base from V and 5 bases from J, with 17 bases between. The CDR3 consists of 16 residues. CDR1 is LGHNA, CDR2 YSLEER, per germline. CDR3 sequence reads: CASSQGQTGGRETQYF. The CDR3 region has the DNA TGCGCCAGCAGCCAAGGGCAGACAGGTGGAAGGGAGACCCAGTACTTC.

This clonotype was observed a few times. V usage is TRBV20-1 and J usage is TRBJ1-2; D may be TRBD1 (5 bases). Germline V CDR1 and CDR2: DFQATT, SNEGSKA (reference sequence). CDR3 length: 12 amino acids. This CDR3 is CSARRASYGYTF. In DNA form, the CDR3 reads TGCAGCGCTCGCAGGGCCTCCTATGGCTACACCTTC.

This clonotype was seen only once. Since a much larger clone is just one base distant, this may be a read error. The chain has TRBV7-2 and TRBJ2-3; D is uncertain. The CDR3 has 14 amino acids. Per the germline V gene, CDR1 is SGHTA and CDR2 is FQGNSA. The ends were cut back, 6 bases at V and 4 bases at J, with 14 bases in the middle. The chain's CDR3 is CASRLSRPPDTQYF. As DNA, the CDR3 is TGTGCCAGCAGGTTAAGCCGTCCCCCAGATACGCAGTATTTT.

A remark on this clonotype: This likely comes from a read error, as the CDR3 has no conserved phenylalanine or tryptophan at its end. This chain joins TRBV20-1 and TRBJ2-5, with D tentatively TRBD2 (6 bases). Trimming removed 4 bases from V and 6 bases from J, with 18 bases in between. The CDR3 runs to 14 residues. Germline CDR1 reads DFQATT; CDR2 reads SNEGSKA (reference sequence). CDR3 protein: CSATRRGSFKTQYS. In nucleotides, the CDR3 is TGCAGTGCTACCCGGCGGGGTAGCTTTAAGACCCAGTACTCC.

To note about this clonotype: The junction differs from germline at one of its ends, possibly a read error. CDR3 sequence reads: CVSSLLGQGASPLHF. The CDR3 nucleotides are TGTGTCAGCAGTTTATTGGGACAGGGGGCTTCACCCCTCCACTTT. V usage is TRBV28 and J usage is TRBJ1-6; 12 bases line up with TRBD1. The germline CDR1 and CDR2 sequences are MDHEN and SYDVKM. This CDR3 has 15 residues.

This clonotype was counted a few times. The V and J genes are TRBV20-1 and TRBJ1-5, with D tentatively TRBD1 (6 bases). Trimming removed 1 base from V and 9 bases from J, with 16 bases in between. CDR1 and CDR2 (germline): DFQATT, SNEGSKA (reference sequence). CDR3 length: 14 amino acids. CDR3 in amino acids: CSARGGTHRGPQHF. CDR3 nucleotide sequence: TGCAGTGCTAGAGGGGGGACACACCGAGGGCCCCAGCATTTT.

This chain joins TRBV10-3 and TRBJ2-6, with TRBD1 as a possible D gene (5 bases). V lost 2 bases to trimming and J lost 0 bases, with 14 bases between them. Germline V gives CDR1 ENHRY, CDR2 SYGVKD. CDR3 length: 18 residues. The chain's CDR3 is CAISEGARTNSGANVLTF. Written as DNA, the CDR3 is TGTGCCATCAGTGAGGGGGCCAGGACCAACTCTGGGGCCAACGTCCTGACTTTC.

The chain recombines TRBV20-1 with TRBJ2-3; 11 bases line up with TRBD2. Germline V gene lookup returns CDR1 DFQATT and CDR2 SNEGSKA (reference sequence). J gave up 6 bases and V 6 bases, and 20 bases lay outside the gene matches. CDR3 size: 18 residues. Here the CDR3 reads CSASSPGLADKPSDTQYF. The CDR3 DNA reads as TGCAGTGCCAGTTCACCGGGACTAGCGGACAAACCGAGTGATACGCAGTATTTT.

There are a few counts of this clonotype. This chain links TRBV29-1 with TRBJ2-1, with a weak D call TRBD2 (6 bases). Germline V lookup: CDR1 SQVTM, CDR2 ANQGSEA. Trimming cost V 3 bases and J 6 bases, with 12 bases left between them. CDR3 length equals 13 residues. CDR3 in DNA: TGCAGCGTTGAGGTCGGGGGAGGCAATGAGCAGTTCTTC. It yields the protein CSVEVGGGNEQFF.

The V and J genes are TRBV6-5 and TRBJ2-7, with 11 bases that match TRBD1. The CDR3 contains 14 residues. CDR1 is MNHEY and CDR2 is SVGAGI in the germline V gene. J gave up 6 bases and V 6 bases, and 7 bases lay outside the gene matches. This chain's CDR3 is CASRARTGGSEQYF. In DNA, the CDR3 is TGTGCCAGCAGGGCGAGGACAGGGGGCTCCGAGCAGTACTTC.

The chain employs TRBV7-9 and TRBJ2-3; no firm D call. The germline V and J ends were trimmed by 3 bases and 0 bases, with 7 bases remaining between them. The CDR3 is 14 amino acids. Germline V lookup: CDR1 SEHNR, CDR2 FQNEAQ (reference sequence). The CDR3 DNA follows: TGTGCCAGCAGCTTGGCCTGGAGCACAGATACGCAGTATTTT. Residues: CASSLAWSTDTQYF.

This clonotype was recorded at least ten times. The chain links TRBV20-1 to TRBJ1-5; TRBD1 aligns across 8 bases. Trimming removed 5 bases from V and 3 bases from J; junction bases left unmatched: 6. This CDR3 is 14 amino acids long. Germline V gene lookup returns CDR1 DFQATT and CDR2 SNEGSKA (reference sequence). Here the CDR3 DNA reads TGCAGTGCTCCGACAGGGGCGGACAATCAGCCCCAGCATTTT. Its protein product is CSAPTGADNQPQHF.

This clonotype has just a few counts. The chain has TRBV12-3 or TRBV12-4 and TRBJ2-1; D call uncertain. This CDR3 is 11 amino acids long. V gave up 5 bases and J gave up 12 bases, with 11 bases separating them. The CDR3 spells CASSPYRVQFF. For the CDR3, the DNA is TGTGCCAGCAGTCCCTATAGGGTGCAGTTCTTC.

The V gene is TRBV15, the J gene TRBJ1-5; D may be TRBD1 (5 bases). Germline V gene data show CDR1 as LNHNV and CDR2 as YYDKDF (reference sequence). Trimming removed 0 bases at V and 6 bases at J, with 15 bases between. This CDR3 contains 16 residues. The CDR3 DNA reads TGTGCCACCAGCAGAGATGGGGTCCAGGGCGGTCAGCCCCAGCATTTT. It specifies CATSRDGVQGGQPQHF.

The rearrangement links TRBV4-1 to TRBJ1-5; D is undetermined. V was cut by 1 base and J by 3 bases, with 10 bases left in between. This CDR3 is 15 amino acids long. Germline-derived CDR1 and CDR2 are MGHRA and YSYEKL. CDR3 nucleotide sequence: TGCGCCAGCAGCCAAGTAAAACAGCTCAATCAGCCCCAGCATTTT. Its translation is CASSQVKQLNQPQHF.